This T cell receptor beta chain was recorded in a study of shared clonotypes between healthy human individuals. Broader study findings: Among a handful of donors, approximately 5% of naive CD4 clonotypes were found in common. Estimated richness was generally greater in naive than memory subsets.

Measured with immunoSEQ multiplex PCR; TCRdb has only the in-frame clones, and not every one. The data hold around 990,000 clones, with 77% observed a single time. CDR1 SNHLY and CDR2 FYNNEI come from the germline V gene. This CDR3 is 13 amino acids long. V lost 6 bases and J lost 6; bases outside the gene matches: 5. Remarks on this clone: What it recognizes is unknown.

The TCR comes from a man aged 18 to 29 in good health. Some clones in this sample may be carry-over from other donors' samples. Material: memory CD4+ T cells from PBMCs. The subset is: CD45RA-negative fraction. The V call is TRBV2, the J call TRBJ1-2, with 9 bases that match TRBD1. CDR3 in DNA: TGTGCCAGCAGCGCCACAGGGGGCAATGGCTACACCTTC. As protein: CASSATGGNGYTF.